The present T cell receptor (beta chain) was sequenced within a study of CXCR3-negative and CXCR3-positive naive CD8 T cells. Study-wide findings and caveats: Diversity proved comparably high across both naive subsets and much lower in memory CD8+ cells. Relative to CXCR3-negative naive cells, CXCR3-positive naive cells had more hydrophobic TRB CDR3s.

Preparation of TRB cDNA libraries relied on 5' RACE carrying UMI labels. TCRdb reprocessed the 5' RACE reads, keeping one entry per CDR3 protein, no DNA. The specimen's table records over 70,000 distinct CDR3 sequences. The CDR3 is 19 amino acids. Germline assignment: CDR1 SGHAT and CDR2 FQNNGV. As concerns this clonotype: What it binds is unknown.

Among CD8+ T cells, naive ones were CD45RO-CCR7+CD27+CD95-. This chain joins TRBV11-2 and TRBJ2-1; TCRdb's D gene call, TRBD2, goes unchecked for lack of DNA. The clonotype comes from a human donor in good health. Some clones in this sample may be carry-over from other donors' samples. Sequenced: naive CXCR3- CD8+ T cells from blood. Subset described: CD45RO-CCR7+CD27+CD95- naive CD8+ T cells lacking CXCR3 (TNR3-). The CDR3 protein is CASSLYTTGGISSYNEQFF. The complete variable domain, with remaining parts taken from reference TRBV11-2 and TRBJ2-1, reads EAGVAQSPRYKIIEKRQSVAFWCNPISGHATLYWYQQILGQGPKLLIQFQNNGVVDDSQLPKDRFSAERLKGVDSTLKIQPAKLEDSAVYLCASSLYTTGGISSYNEQFFGPGTRLTVL.